This TCR beta chain appears in the sequencing data of a study of response to subunit inactivated influenza vaccine. Notes on the study in general: Few additional T cells are recruited per seasonal influenza vaccination, authors suggested.

This clonotype occurred a few times. Antigen unknown. One entry per CDR3 protein results from TCRdb running MiXCR on the RT-PCR reads. The sample records about 520,000 distinct CDR3 sequences, about a tenth being singletons. Trimming took 6 bases from V and 1 from J, leaving 10 bases between them. The CDR3 sequence is 14 residues long. CDR1 and CDR2 (germline): MGHDK, SYGVNS. The material sequenced was PBMCs from blood, taken about 6 weeks after vaccination. This receptor was obtained from a middle-aged man who received an inactivated influenza vaccine. The chain is built from TRBV25-1 and TRBJ2-1; no firm D call. This CDR3 is CASSDRNSYNEQFF. As DNA, the CDR3 is TGTGCCAGCAGCGACCGGAATTCCTACAATGAGCAGTTCTTC.